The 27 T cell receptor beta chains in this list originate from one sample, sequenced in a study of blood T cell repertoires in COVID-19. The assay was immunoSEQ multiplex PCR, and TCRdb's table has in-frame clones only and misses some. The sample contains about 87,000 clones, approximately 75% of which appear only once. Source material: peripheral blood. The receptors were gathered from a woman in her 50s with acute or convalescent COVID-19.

CDR3 nucleotides: TGCGCCAGCAGTGAGTCGGGAGCCCTTAGCGATCAGTACTTC. Encoded protein: CASSESGALSDQYF. The V and J genes are TRBV10-2 and TRBJ2-4; tentative D call: TRBD2 (5 bases). V was clipped by 0 bases and J by 12 bases, with 15 bases between them. In germline, CDR1 is WSHSY, CDR2 SAAADI. This CDR3 is 14 amino acids long.

The CDR3 DNA reads as TGTGCCAGTAGTATCGGAACAGCTTCACCCCTCCACTTT. This codes for CASSIGTASPLHF. The V gene is TRBV19, the J gene TRBJ1-6, with D unclear. Trimming pared 3 bases from V and 9 bases from J, leaving 9 bases between. The CDR3 has 13 residues. CDR1 and CDR2 (germline): LNHDA, SQIVND (reference sequence).

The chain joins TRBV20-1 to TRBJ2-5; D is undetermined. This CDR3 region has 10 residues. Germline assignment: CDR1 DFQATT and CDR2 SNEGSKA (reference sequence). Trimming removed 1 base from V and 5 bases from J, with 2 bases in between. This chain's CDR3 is CSARAETQYF. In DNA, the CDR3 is TGCAGTGCTAGAGCGGAGACCCAGTACTTC.

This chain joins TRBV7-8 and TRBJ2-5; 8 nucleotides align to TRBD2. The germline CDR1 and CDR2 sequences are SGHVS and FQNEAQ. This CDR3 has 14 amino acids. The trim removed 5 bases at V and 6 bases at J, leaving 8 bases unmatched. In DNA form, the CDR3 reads TGTGCCAGCAGCCAAGGCGGGGGGCAACAGACCCAGTACTTC. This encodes CASSQGGGQQTQYF.

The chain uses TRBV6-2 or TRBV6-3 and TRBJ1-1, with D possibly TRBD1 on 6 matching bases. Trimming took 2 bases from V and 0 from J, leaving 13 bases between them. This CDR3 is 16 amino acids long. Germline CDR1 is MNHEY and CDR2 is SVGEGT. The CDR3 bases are TGTGCCAGCAGTTACCGTTTGGACAGCTTGAACACTGAAGCTTTCTTT. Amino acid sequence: CASSYRLDSLNTEAFF.

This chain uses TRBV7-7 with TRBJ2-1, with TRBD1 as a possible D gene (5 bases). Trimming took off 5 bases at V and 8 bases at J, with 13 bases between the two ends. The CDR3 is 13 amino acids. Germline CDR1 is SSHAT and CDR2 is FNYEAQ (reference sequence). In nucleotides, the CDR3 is TGTGCCAGCAGCGTCAGGGCATGGGATGAGCAGTTCTTC. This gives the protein CASSVRAWDEQFF.

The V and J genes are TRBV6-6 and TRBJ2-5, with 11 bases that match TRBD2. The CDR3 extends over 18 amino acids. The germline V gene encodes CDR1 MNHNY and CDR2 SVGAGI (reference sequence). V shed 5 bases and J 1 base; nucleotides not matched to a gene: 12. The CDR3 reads CASSPGTSGDLGQETQYF. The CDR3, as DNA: TGTGCCAGCAGTCCCGGGACTAGCGGAGATCTCGGCCAAGAGACCCAGTACTTC.

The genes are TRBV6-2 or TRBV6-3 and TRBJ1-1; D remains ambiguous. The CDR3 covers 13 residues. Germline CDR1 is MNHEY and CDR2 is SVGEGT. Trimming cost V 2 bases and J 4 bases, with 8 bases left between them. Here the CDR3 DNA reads TGTGCCAGCAGTTACGCGCGGAGCACTGAAGCTTTCTTT. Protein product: CASSYARSTEAFF.

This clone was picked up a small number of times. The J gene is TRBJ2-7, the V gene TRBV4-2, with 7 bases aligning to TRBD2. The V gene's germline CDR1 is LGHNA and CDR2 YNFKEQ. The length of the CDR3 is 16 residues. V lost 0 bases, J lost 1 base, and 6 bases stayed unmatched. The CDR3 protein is CASSQDRSGVSYEQYF. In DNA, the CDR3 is TGTGCCAGCAGCCAAGATCGCAGCGGGGTGTCCTACGAGCAGTACTTC.

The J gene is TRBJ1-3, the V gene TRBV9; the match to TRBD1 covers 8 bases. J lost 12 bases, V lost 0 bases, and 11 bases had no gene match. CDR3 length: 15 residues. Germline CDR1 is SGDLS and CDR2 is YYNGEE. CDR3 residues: CASSVGAGGEAGIYF. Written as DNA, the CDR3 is TGTGCCAGCAGCGTAGGGGCAGGGGGCGAAGCGGGCATATATTTT.

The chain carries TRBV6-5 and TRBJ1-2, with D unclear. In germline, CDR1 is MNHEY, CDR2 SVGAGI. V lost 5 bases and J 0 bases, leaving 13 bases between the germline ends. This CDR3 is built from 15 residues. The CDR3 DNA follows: TGTGCCAGCAGTCCCCGTGGAGAGGCTAACTATGGCTACACCTTC. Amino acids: CASSPRGEANYGYTF.

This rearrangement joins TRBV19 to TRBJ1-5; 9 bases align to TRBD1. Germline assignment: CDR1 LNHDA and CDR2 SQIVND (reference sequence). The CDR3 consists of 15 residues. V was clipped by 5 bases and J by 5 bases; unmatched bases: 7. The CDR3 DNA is TGTGCCAGTAGTGGGCCGGGACAGGGACATCAGCCCCAGCATTTT. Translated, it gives CASSGPGQGHQPQHF.

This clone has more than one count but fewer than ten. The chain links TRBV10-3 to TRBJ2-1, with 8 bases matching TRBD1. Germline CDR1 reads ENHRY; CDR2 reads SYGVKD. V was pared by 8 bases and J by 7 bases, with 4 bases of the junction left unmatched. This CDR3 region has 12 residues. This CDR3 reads CAIAQGANEQFF. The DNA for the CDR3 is TGTGCCATCGCCCAGGGGGCGAATGAGCAGTTCTTC.

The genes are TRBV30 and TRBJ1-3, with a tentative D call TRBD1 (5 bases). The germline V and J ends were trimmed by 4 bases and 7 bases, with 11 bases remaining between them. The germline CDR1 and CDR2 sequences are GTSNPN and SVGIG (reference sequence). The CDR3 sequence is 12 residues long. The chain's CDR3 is CAWNRDYNTIYF. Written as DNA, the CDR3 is TGTGCCTGGAACCGGGACTATAACACCATATATTTT.

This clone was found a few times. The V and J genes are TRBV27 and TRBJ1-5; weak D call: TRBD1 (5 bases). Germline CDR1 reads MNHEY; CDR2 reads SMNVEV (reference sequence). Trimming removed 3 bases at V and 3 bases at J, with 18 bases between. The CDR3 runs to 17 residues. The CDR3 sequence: CASSFAGAQGLNQPQHF. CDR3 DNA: TGTGCCAGCAGTTTCGCTGGGGCGCAGGGACTCAATCAGCCCCAGCATTTT.

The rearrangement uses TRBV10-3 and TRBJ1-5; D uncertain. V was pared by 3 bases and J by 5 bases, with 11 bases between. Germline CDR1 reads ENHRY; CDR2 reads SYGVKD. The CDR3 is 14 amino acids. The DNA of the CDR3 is TGTGCCATCAGTGATTGGAGGAGCGATCAGCCCCAGCATTTT. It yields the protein CAISDWRSDQPQHF.

This chain's CDR3 is CATRGGNTGELFF. The CDR3 DNA is TGTGCCACCCGGGGTGGGAACACCGGGGAGCTGTTTTTT. This rearrangement joins TRBV6-5 to TRBJ2-2, with D tentatively TRBD2 (5 bases). Per germline, CDR1 MNHEY and CDR2 SVGAGI. The CDR3 totals 13 residues. V lost 10 bases and J lost 1, with 10 bases in between.

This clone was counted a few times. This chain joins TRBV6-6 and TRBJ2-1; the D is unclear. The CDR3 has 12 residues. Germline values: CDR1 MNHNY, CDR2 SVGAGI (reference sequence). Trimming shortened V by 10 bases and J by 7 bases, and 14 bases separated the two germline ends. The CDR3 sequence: CATTDTRNEQFF. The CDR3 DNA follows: TGTGCCACCACCGACACACGTAATGAGCAGTTCTTC.

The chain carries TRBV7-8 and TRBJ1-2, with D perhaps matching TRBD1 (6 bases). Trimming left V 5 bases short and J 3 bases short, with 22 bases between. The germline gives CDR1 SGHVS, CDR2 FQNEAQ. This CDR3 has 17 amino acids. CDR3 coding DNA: TGTGCCAGCAGCCCTGTCCCCGCGACAGGTTCCGACTATGGCTACACCTTC. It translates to CASSPVPATGSDYGYTF.

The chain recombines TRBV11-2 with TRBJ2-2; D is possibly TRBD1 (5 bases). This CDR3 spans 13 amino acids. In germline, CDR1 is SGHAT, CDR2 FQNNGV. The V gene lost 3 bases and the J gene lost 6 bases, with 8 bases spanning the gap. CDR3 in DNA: TGTGCCAGCAGCTTTCAAGGGGCCGGGGAGCTGTTTTTT. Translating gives CASSFQGAGELFF.

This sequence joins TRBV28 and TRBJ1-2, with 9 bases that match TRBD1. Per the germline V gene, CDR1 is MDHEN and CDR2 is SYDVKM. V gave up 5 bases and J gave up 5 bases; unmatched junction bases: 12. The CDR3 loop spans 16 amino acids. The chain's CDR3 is CASSPSRPTGGYGYTF. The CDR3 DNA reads TGTGCCAGCAGTCCCTCTAGGCCGACAGGGGGTTATGGCTACACCTTC.

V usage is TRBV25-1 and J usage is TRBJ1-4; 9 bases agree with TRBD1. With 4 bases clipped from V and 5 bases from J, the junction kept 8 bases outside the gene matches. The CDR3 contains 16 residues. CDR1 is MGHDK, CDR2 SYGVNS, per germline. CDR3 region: CASSVNKGQGNEKLFF. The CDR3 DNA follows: TGTGCCAGCAGTGTGAATAAGGGACAGGGAAATGAAAAACTGTTTTTT.

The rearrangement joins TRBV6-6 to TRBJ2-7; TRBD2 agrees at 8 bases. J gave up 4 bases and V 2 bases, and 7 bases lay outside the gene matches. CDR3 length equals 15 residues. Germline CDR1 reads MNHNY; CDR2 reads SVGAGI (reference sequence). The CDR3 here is CASSYTERGRYEQYF. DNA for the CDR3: TGTGCCAGCAGTTACACAGAGCGGGGGAGGTACGAGCAGTACTTC.

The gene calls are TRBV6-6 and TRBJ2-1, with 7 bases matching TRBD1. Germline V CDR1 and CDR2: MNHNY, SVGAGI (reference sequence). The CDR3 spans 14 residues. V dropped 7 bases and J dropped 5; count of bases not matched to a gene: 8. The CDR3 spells CASTPGTENNEQFF. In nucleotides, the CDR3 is TGTGCCAGCACCCCCGGGACAGAGAACAATGAGCAGTTCTTC.

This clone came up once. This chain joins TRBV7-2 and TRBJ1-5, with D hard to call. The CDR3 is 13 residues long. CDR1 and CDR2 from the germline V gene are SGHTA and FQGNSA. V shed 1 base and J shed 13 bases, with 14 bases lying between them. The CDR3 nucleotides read TGTGCCAGCAGCTTAGAAGTGGAGAGCCTACAGCATTTT. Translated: CASSLEVESLQHF. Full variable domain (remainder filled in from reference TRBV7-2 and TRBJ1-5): GAGVSQSPSNKVTEKGKDVELRCDPISGHTALYWYRQSLGQGLEFLIYFQGNSAPDKSGLPSDRFSAERTGGSVSTLTIQRTQQEDSAVYLCASSLEVESLQHFGDGTRLSIL.

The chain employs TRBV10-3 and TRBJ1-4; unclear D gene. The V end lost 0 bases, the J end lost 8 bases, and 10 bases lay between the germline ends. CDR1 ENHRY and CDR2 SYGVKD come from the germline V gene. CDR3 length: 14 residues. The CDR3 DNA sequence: TGTGCCATCAGTGAGTCGTCCGGGGAGGAAAAACTGTTTTTT. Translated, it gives CAISESSGEEKLFF.

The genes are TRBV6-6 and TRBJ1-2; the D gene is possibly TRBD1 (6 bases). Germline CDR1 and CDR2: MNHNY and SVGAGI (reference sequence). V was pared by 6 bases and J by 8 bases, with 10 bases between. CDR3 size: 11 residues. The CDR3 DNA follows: TGTGCCAGCAGCCAACAGGGAGGCTACACCTTC. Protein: CASSQQGGYTF.